This T cell receptor (beta chain) was captured by sequencing in a study of blood T cell repertoires in COVID-19. Source study methods: Nucleated cell counts were estimated from reference gene primer amplification. Assay: immunoSEQ multiplex PCR; the TCRdb copy retains only in-frame clones and omits some. Clone size and the V and J calls come from that table; the DNA yielded D and trimming. The data show about 240,000 clones, 80% to 90% seen once. Germline assignment: CDR1 MNHEY and CDR2 SMNVEV (reference sequence). The CDR3 sequence is 13 residues long. Trimming removed 8 bases at V and 7 bases at J, with 17 bases between.

This receptor was taken from a woman aged 25 to 39 who had recovered from COVID-19. What was sequenced was PBMCs or T cells enriched from blood (not recorded which). This rearrangement joins TRBV27 to TRBJ1-2; possible D gene TRBD1, 5 bases. The DNA for the CDR3 is TGTGCCAGCGCGTTTCGACCAGGGTCTGGCTACACCTTC. Translation: CASAFRPGSGYTF.